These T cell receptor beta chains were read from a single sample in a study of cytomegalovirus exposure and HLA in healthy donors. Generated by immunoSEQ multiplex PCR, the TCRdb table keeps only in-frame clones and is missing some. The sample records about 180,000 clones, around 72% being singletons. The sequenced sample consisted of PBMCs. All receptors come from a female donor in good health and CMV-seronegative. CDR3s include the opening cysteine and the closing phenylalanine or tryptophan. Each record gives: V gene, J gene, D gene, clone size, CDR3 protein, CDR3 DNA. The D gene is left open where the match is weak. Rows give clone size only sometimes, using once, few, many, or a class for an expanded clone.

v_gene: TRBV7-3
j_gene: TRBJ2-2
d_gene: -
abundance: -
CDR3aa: CASSLSAGTGELFF
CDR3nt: TGTGCCAGCAGCTTATCAGCGGGCACCGGGGAGCTGTTTTTT

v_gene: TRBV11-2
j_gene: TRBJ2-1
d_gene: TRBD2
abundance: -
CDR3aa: CASSLGGSLNEQFF
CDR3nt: TGTGCCAGCAGCTTAGGCGGGAGCTTGAATGAGCAGTTCTTC

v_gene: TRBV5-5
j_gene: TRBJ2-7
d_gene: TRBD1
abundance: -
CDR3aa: CASSPNWGTVYEQYF
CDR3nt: TGTGCCAGCAGCCCCAATTGGGGGACAGTCTACGAGCAGTACTTC

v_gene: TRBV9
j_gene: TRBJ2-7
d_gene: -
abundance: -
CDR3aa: CASSAFRTALTF
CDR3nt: TGTGCCAGCAGCGCATTCCGGACAGCCCTAACTTTC

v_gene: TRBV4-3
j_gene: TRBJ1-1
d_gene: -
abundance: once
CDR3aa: CASSLMGGNTEAFF
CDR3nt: TGCGCCAGCAGCCTCATGGGGGGGAACACTGAAGCTTTCTTT

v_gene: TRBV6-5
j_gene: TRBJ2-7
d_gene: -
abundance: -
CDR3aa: CASSYYRDYEQYF
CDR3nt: TGTGCCAGCAGTTATTATCGAGACTACGAGCAGTACTTC

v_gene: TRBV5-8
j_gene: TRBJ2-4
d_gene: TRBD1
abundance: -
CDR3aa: CASSFGQGSIQYF
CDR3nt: TGTGCCAGCAGTTTTGGACAGGGTAGCATTCAGTACTTC

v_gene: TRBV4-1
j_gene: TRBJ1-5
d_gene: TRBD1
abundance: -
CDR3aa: CASRGRIGGGINQPQHF
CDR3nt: TGCGCCAGCCGTGGTCGGATAGGGGGCGGAATCAATCAGCCCCAGCATTTT

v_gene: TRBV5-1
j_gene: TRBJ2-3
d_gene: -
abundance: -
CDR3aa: CASSLGGTSATDTQYF
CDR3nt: TGCGCCAGCAGCTTGGGAGGGACTTCGGCCACAGATACGCAGTATTTT

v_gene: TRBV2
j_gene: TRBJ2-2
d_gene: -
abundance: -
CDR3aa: CASSVIGAGELFF
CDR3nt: TGTGCCAGCAGTGTAATAGGGGCCGGGGAGCTGTTTTTT

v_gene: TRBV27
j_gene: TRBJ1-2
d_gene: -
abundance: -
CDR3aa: CASRGREVRGYTF
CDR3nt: TGTGCCAGCAGGGGCAGGGAGGTACGGGGCTACACCTTC

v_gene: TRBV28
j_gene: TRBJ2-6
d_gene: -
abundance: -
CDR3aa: CASRTGTSGANVLTF
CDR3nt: TGTGCCAGCAGAACAGGGACCTCTGGGGCCAACGTCCTGACTTTC

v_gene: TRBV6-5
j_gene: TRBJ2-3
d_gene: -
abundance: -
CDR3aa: CASSLSGPEPDTQYF
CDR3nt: TGTGCCAGCAGTTTGTCAGGCCCCGAACCAGATACGCAGTATTTT

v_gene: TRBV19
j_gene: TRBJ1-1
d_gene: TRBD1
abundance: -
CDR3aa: CASSPRQGGSTEAFF
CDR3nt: TGTGCCAGTAGTCCCCGACAGGGTGGGAGCACTGAAGCTTTCTTT

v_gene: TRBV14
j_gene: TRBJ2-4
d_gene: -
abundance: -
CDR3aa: CASSPQGLAKNIQYF
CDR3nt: TGTGCCAGCAGCCCGCAGGGGTTGGCCAAAAACATTCAGTACTTC

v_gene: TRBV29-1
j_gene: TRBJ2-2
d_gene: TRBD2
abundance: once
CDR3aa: CSARGLAGGVYTGELFF
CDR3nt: TGCAGCGCTCGAGGGCTAGCGGGAGGGGTGTACACCGGGGAGCTGTTTTTT

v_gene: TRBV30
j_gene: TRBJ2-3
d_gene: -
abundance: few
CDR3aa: CAWWSADTQYF
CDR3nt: TGTGCCTGGTGGAGCGCTGATACGCAGTATTTT

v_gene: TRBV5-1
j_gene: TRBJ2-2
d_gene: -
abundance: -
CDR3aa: CASGARPVMNTGELFF
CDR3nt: TGCGCCAGCGGTGCCCGTCCGGTGATGAACACCGGGGAGCTGTTTTTT

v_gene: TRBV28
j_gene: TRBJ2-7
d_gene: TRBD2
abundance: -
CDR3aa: CASSYRGGYEQYF
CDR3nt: TGTGCCAGCAGTTACCGGGGGGGCTACGAGCAGTACTTC

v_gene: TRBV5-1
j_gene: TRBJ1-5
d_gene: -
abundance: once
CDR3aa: CASSLEGRGDQPQHF
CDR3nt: TGCGCCAGCAGCTTGGAGGGCAGGGGAGACCAGCCCCAGCATTTT

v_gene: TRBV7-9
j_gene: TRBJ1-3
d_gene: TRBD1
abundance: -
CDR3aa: CASSPYPGTERGNTIYF
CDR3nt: TGTGCCAGCAGCCCATACCCGGGGACAGAACGGGGAAACACCATATATTTT

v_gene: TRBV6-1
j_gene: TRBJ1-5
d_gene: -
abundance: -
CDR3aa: CASMGGAGNQPQHF
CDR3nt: TGTGCCAGCATGGGGGGGGCAGGCAATCAGCCCCAGCATTTT

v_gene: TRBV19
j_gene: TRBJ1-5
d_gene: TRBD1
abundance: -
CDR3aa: CASSPRTGTNQPQHF
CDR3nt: TGTGCCAGTAGTCCCCGGACAGGTACTAATCAGCCCCAGCATTTT

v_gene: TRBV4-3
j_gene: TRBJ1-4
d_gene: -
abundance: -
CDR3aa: CASSQINRDRGEKLFF
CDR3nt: TGCGCCAGCAGCCAAATCAACAGGGACCGGGGTGAAAAACTGTTTTTT

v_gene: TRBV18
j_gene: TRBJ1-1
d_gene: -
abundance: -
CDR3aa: CASSPRQHTEAFF
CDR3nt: TGTGCCAGCTCTCCCCGACAGCACACTGAAGCTTTCTTT

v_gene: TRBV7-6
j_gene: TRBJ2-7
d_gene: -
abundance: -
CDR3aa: CASSLAPGNEQYF
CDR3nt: TGTGCCAGCAGCTTAGCCCCAGGGAACGAGCAGTACTTC

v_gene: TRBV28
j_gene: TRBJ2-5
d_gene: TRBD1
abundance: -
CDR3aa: CASKGVGTGFQETQYF
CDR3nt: TGTGCCAGCAAGGGGGTCGGGACAGGGTTCCAAGAGACCCAGTACTTC

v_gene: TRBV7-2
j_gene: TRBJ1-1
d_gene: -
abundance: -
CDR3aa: CASSPGHPTEAFF
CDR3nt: TGTGCCAGCAGCCCGGGACACCCTACTGAAGCTTTCTTT

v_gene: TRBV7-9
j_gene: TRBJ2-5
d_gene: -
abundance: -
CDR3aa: CASSLGSGVQETQYF
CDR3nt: TGTGCCAGCAGCTTAGGGTCGGGGGTCCAAGAGACCCAGTACTTC

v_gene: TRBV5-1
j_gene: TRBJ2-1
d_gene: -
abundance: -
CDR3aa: CTSSSRVLRDEQFF
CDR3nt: TGCACCAGCAGCTCCCGGGTTCTTAGAGATGAGCAGTTCTTC

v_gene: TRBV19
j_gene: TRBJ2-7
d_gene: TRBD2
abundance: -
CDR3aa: CASMGAGGYEQYF
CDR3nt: TGTGCCAGTATGGGAGCGGGAGGGTACGAGCAGTACTTC

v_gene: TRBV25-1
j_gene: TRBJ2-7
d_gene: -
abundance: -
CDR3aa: CASSGSGHNYEQYF
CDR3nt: TGTGCCAGCAGTGGGTCAGGACACAACTACGAGCAGTACTTC

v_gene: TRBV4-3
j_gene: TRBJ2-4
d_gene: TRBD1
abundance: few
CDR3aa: CASSQDGTGGNIQYF
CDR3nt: TGCGCCAGCAGCCAAGATGGGACAGGGGGAAACATTCAGTACTTC

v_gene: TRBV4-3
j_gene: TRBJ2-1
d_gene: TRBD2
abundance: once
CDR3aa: CASSQERTSGLYNEQFF
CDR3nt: TGCGCCAGCAGCCAAGAAAGGACTAGCGGGCTATACAATGAGCAGTTCTTC

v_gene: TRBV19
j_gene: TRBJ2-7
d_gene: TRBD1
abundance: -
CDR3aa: CASSIQGDEQYF
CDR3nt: TGTGCCAGTAGTATTCAGGGGGACGAGCAGTACTTC

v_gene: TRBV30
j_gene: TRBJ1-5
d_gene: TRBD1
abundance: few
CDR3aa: CAWGQGGNNQPQHF
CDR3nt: TGTGCCTGGGGACAGGGAGGAAACAATCAGCCCCAGCATTTT

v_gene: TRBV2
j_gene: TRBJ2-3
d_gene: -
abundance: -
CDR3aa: CASPSAGADTQYF
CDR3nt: TGTGCCAGCCCTAGCGCCGGGGCAGATACGCAGTATTTT

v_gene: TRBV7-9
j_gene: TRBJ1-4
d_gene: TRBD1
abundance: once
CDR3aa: CASSFTGTGSEKLFF
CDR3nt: TGTGCCAGCAGCTTTACGGGGACAGGGAGTGAAAAACTGTTTTTT

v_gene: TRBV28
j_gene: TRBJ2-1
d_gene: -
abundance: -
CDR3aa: CASSPTYNEQFF
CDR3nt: TGTGCCAGCAGCCCTACCTACAATGAGCAGTTCTTC

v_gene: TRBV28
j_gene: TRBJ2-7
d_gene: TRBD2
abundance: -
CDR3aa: CASREWTSGSYEQYF
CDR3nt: TGTGCCAGCAGGGAATGGACTAGCGGCTCCTACGAGCAGTACTTC

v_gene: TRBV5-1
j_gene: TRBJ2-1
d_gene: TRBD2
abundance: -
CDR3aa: CASGLATYNEQFF
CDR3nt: TGCGCCAGTGGACTAGCGACCTACAATGAGCAGTTCTTC

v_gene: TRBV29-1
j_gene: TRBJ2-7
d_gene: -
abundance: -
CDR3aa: CSVEGSGSSYEQYF
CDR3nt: TGCAGCGTTGAAGGCAGCGGAAGCTCCTACGAGCAGTACTTC

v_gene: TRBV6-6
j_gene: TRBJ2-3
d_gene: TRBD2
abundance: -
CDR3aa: CASSYGLAGSTDTQYF
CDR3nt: TGTGCCAGCAGTTACGGTCTAGCGGGCAGCACAGATACGCAGTATTTT

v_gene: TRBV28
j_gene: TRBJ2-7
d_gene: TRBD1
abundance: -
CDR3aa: CASSLPGGTSYEQYF
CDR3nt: TGTGCCAGCAGTTTGCCAGGGGGTACCTCCTACGAGCAGTACTTC

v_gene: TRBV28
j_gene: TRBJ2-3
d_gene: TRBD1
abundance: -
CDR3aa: CASRPPRDRATDTQYF
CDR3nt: TGTGCCAGCAGGCCCCCCCGGGACAGGGCCACAGATACGCAGTATTTT

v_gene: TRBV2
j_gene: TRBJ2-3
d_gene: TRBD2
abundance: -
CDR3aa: CASSEGVAGVRDTQYF
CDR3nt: TGTGCCAGCAGTGAGGGGGTAGCGGGAGTTAGGGATACGCAGTATTTT

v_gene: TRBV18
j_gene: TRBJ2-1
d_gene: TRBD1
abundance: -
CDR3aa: CASRSTGGNEQFF
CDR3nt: TGTGCCAGCCGATCCACAGGGGGCAATGAGCAGTTCTTC

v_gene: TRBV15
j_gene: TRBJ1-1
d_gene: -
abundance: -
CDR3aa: CATSPRARNTEAFF
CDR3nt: TGTGCCACCAGCCCTCGCGCTCGGAACACTGAAGCTTTCTTT

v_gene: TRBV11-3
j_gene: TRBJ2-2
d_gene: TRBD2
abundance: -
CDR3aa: CASSLTSGYTGELFF
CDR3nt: TGTGCCAGCAGCCTCACTAGCGGGTACACCGGGGAGCTGTTTTTT

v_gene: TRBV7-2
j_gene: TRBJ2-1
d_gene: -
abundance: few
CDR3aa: CASSLTPSRDNEQFF
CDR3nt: TGTGCCAGCAGCTTAACGCCTAGCAGAGACAATGAGCAGTTCTTC